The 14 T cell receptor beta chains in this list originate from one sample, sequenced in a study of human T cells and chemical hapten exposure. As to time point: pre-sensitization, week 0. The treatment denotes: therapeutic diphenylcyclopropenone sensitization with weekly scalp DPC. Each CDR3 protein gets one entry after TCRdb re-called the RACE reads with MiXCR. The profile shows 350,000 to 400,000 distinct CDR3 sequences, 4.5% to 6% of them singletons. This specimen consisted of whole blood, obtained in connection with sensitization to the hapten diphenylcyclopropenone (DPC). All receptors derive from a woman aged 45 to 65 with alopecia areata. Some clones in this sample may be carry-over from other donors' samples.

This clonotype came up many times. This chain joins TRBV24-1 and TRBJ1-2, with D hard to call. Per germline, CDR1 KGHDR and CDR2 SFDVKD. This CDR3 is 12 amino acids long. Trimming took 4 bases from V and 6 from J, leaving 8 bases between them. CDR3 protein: CATSDPLDGYTF. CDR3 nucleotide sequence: TGTGCCACCAGTGACCCTCTCGATGGCTACACCTTC.

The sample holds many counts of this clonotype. The CDR3, as DNA: TGTGCCAGCAGCCAGAGTGACTCGAGGACTGAAGCTTTCTTT. Translating it yields CASSQSDSRTEAFF. The V call is TRBV3-1, the J call TRBJ1-1; D gene ambiguous. The V and J ends lost 3 bases and 5 bases respectively, with 13 bases between them. The CDR3 contains 14 residues. The germline CDR1 and CDR2 sequences are LGHDT and YNNKEL (reference sequence).

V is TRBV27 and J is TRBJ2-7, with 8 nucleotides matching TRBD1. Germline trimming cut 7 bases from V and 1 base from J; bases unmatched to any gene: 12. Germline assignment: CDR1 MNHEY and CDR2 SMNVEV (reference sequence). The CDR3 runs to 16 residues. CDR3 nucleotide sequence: TGTGCCAGCACCCCTTCGCAGGGGGCTTCTTCCTACGAGCAGTACTTC. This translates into CASTPSQGASSYEQYF.

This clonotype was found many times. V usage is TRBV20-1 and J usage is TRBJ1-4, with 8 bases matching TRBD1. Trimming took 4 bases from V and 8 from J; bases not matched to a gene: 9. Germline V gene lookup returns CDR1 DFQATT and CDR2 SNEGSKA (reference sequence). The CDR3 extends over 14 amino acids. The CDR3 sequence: CSATLTGAGEKLFF. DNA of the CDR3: TGCAGTGCTACCTTGACAGGGGCGGGAGAAAAACTGTTTTTT.

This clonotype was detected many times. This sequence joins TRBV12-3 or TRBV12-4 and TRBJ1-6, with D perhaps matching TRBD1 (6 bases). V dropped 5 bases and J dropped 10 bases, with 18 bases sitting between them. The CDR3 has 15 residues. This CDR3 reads CASSPVQGMGSPLHF. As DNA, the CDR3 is TGTGCCAGCAGTCCCGTCCAGGGGATGGGATCACCCCTCCACTTT.

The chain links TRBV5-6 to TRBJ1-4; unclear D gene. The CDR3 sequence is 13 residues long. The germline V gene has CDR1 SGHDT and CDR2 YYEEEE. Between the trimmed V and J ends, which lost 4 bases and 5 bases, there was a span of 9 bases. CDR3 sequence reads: CASSGGANEKLFF. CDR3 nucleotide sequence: TGTGCCAGCAGCGGTGGAGCGAATGAAAAACTGTTTTTT.

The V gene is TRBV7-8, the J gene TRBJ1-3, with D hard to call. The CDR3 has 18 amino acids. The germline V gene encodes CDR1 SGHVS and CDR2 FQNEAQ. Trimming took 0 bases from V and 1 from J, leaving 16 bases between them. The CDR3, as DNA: TGTGCCAGCAGCTTAGCGCGGGCCTATTCCCTATCTGGAAACACCATATATTTT. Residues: CASSLARAYSLSGNTIYF.

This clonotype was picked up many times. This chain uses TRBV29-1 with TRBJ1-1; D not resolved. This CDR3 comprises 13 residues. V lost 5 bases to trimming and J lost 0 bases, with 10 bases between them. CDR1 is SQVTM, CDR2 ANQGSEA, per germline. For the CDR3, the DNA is TGCAGCGTTCTCGGCAGGCTGAACACTGAAGCTTTCTTT. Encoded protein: CSVLGRLNTEAFF.

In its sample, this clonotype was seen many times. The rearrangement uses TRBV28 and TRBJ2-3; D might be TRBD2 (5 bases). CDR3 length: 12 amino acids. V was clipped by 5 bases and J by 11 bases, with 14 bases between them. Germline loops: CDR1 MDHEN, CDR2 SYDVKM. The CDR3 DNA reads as TGTGCCAGCAGTATCCCCGCCCGGGGGCAGTATTTT. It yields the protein CASSIPARGQYF.

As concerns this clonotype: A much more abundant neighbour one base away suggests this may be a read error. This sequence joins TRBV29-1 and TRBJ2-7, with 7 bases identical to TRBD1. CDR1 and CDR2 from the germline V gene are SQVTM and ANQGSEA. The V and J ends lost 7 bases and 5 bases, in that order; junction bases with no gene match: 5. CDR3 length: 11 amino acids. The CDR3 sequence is CSAATGNEQYF. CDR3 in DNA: TGCAGCGCCGCGACAGGGAACGAGCAGTACTTC.

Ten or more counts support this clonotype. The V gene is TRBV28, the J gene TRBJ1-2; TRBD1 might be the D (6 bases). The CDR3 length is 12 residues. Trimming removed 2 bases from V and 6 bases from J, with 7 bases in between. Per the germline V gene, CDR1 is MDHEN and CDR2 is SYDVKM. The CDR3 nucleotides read TGTGCCAGCAGTTTAGGACAGAATGGCTACACCTTC. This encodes CASSLGQNGYTF.

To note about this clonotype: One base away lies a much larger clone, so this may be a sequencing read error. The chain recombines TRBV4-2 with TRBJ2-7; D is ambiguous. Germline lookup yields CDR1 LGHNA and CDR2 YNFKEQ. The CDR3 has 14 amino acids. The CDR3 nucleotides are TGTGCCAGCAGCCAAGAAAGTCGGGCTTACGGGCAGTACTTC. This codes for CASSQESRAYGQYF.

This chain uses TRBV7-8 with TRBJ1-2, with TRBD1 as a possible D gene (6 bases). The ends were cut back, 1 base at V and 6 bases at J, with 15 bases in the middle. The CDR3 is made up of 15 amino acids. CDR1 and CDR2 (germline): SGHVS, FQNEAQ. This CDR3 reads CASSLVEPGVNGYTF. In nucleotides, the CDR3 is TGTGCCAGCAGCTTAGTTGAGCCAGGGGTTAATGGCTACACCTTC.

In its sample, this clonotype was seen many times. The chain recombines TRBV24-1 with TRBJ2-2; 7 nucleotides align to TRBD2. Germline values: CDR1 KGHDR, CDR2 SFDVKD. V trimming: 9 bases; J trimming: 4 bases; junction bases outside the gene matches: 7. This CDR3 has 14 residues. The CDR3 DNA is TGTGCCACCGGAGGACTAGGTGCCACCGGGGAGCTGTTTTTT. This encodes CATGGLGATGELFF.